The clone carrying this T cell receptor (beta chain) was seen many times. What it binds is unknown. This entry belongs to a study of identical twins. Unique molecular identifiers were present on the cDNA, and a universal primer site came from template switching. TCRdb independently ran MiXCR on the 5' RACE reads; one entry per CDR3 protein. The sample shows 1.5 million to 2 million distinct CDR3 sequences, about 32% of them seen only once. The V gene lost 4 bases and the J gene lost 14 bases, with 9 bases spanning the gap. This CDR3 contains 10 residues. From germline, CDR1 is SNHLY and CDR2 FYNNEI. Study-wide findings and caveats: Researchers caution that invariant MAIT and iNKT cells could partly confound zero-insertion analyses. Insertions were fewer in abundant cord blood beta clonotypes, whereas memory repertoires showed none of this pattern.

Sequencing was done on a sample of cord blood. The V and J genes are TRBV2 and TRBJ2-1; no reliable D call. The sequence was collected from a newborn girl in good health. CDR3 DNA sequence: TGTGCCAGCAGTGCCTTAGGAGAGTTCTTC. It encodes CASSALGEFF.